The entry that follows covers one T cell receptor beta chain sequence. This clonotype turned up a few times. Its antigen is currently not known. It has no much larger one-base neighbor in the sample; base qualities were not kept. Interpreted using the paper, the treatment or condition label stands for: live attenuated yellow fever vaccine strain. Two biological replicates of bulk PBMCs were collected at each blood-draw timepoint. A standard Ficoll-Paque protocol was used to isolate PBMCs from peripheral blood. RNA was extracted with TriZol from bulk PBMCs, CD4 and CD8 fractions, and dextramer-positive and dextramer-negative fractions. The data are from a study of T cells after yellow fever vaccination (dated by TCRdb to between 2018 and 2021). Background on the whole study: The SMART-Seq v4 Ultra Low Input RNA kit was used to prepare libraries from fractions with low cell numbers. To follow T-cell clones before and after primary and booster YFV17D yellow fever vaccination, bulk TCR alpha and beta repertoires were sequenced over time. Two healthy male donors, one aged 18 to 29 and one aged 30 to 39 years, made up the cohort. Blood was collected at multiple timepoints before and after primary and secondary immunization, and bulk PBMC replicates and cell subsets were isolated. The paper's findings and limits, for the study overall: Only a couple of donors were included in the study, so the extent to which the findings can be generalized is limited. A small fraction of clonotypes appeared in both the CD4 and CD8 compartments, likely as a result of convergent recombination. Computational filtering was needed because FACS-sorted repertoires could contain abundant contaminating clonotypes from the bulk population. Compared with the primary T-cell response, the secondary T-cell response was faster but weaker, reaching its peak on day 5 rather than on day 15. After the booster, most clones that had expanded after primary vaccination were detected again (over 95% of CD4 and around 88% of CD8), suggesting broad maintenance of memory.

TCR cDNA was synthesized by 5'RACE template switching, which introduced a universal primer site and unique molecular identifiers. cDNA synthesis was primed from both the TCR alpha and TCR beta constant segments. Two PCR steps were used to amplify libraries, with sample barcodes and sequencing adapters being added in the second step. Libraries were sequenced on Illumina HiSeq 2500 (2x100 bp) or NovaSeq (2x150 bp). As for how the authors treated the data: Reads were demultiplexed and collapsed into UMI consensus sequences with MIGEC, and V(D)J alignment was performed with MiXCR. Vaccine-responding clonotypes were defined with edgeR using replicate PBMC samples, requiring FDR below 0.01 and a log2 fold change above 5 up to day 15. CD4 or CD8 identity was assigned to each bulk clonotype according to whether the clonotype was present at higher abundance in the sequenced CD4 repertoire or the sequenced CD8 repertoire. TCRdb redid the processing of the public reads, applying fastp at Q25 and MiXCR, and retained in-frame beta chains. Under each unique CDR3 protein, matching rows form one entry showing the most common genes and DNA. TCRdb, rather than the study authors, made the V and J calls. Across this sample there are about 580,000 distinct CDR3 sequences, with 17% seen only once. The ten largest clones take up around 16% of the sample.

The germline V gene sets CDR1 to LGHNA and CDR2 to YSLEER. The junction carries 13 bases between V and J, which are trimmed by 1 base and 4 bases respectively. The CDR3 runs 15 amino acids, cysteine and phenylalanine included. The kept DNA is CDR3 alone, 45 bases in frame from the first base. The chain was built from TRBV4-3 and TRBJ1-2; the D gene lacks a confident call. Sample: PBMCs, taken less than 6 days after the first yellow fever vaccination. This TCR was sampled from a man aged 18 to 30 who received the YFV17D yellow fever vaccine. The CDR3 region reads CASSQVIGVGYGYTF. The sequenced DNA is TGCGCCAGCAGCCAAGTAATTGGCGTCGGCTATGGCTACACCTTC.